This note documents a single T cell receptor (beta chain) sequence. Its target is not known. This CDR3 contains 15 residues. Trimming took off 4 bases at V and 0 bases at J, with 10 bases between the two ends. CDR1 is SGHDN and CDR2 is FVKESK in the germline V gene. The data were obtained in a study of cytomegalovirus exposure and HLA in healthy donors. PCR was performed using 60 Vbeta and 13 Jbeta primers. Sequencing used immunoSEQ multiplex PCR; TCRdb keeps in-frame clones, though not all of them. The sample totals approximately 76,000 clones. General observations from the study: For TCR beta chains, V- and J-gene trimming was later linked to a missense DCLRE1C variant.

V gene TRBV14 combines with J gene TRBJ2-4; D gene unclear. The TCR comes from a man between 18 and 29 years old in good health and CMV-seropositive. What was sequenced was PBMCs. For the CDR3, the DNA is TGTGCCAGCAGCCGTCACAGATTAGCCAAAAACATTCAGTACTTC. Amino acid sequence: CASSRHRLAKNIQYF.